Here is one T cell receptor (beta chain) with its context. Its antigen remains undetermined. Per-base qualities were not stored, and no clone one base away is much larger. The data derive from a study of blood T cell repertoires in COVID-19 (dated by TCRdb to 2020 to 2021). General notes on the study: Samples covering the acute and convalescent phases of COVID-19 were provided by collaborators in the United States, Italy and Spain. The material from the prospective study consisted of cDNA or gDNA derived from T cells, B-cell-depleted T cells, or PBMCs. Where available, HLA class I and class II types were obtained from metadata supplied by the sample provider rather than from assay-based typing. Nearly every sample came with metadata listing a de-identified subject ID, COVID-19 status, age in years and sex. The repertoires were made available in a free public database intended to serve as a resource for research on the immune response to SARS-CoV-2. Deeply sampled blood TCRbeta repertoires from subjects exposed to, actively infected with, or recovered from COVID-19 were included in the dataset. The samples were drawn from two sources: the first 160 participants of the ongoing ImmuneRACE study, and 1,254 subjects contributed by 6 global collaborators.

Whole blood was collected in K2EDTA tubes by collaborating institutions according to the institutions' own protocols. For TCRbeta analysis, collaborator samples were shipped as frozen whole blood, as isolated PBMCs, or as DNA extracted from either sample type. TCRbeta CDR3 regions were amplified from genomic DNA by means of the immunoSEQ Assay, a bias-controlled multiplex PCR. Per the source publication's procedure: The number of nucleated cells in each sample was estimated by amplification of reference gene primers within the assay. To quantify the absolute abundance of each unique TCRbeta CDR3 rearrangement, sequence reads were collapsed and filtered. For each sample, productive Simpson clonality was calculated by taking the square root of Simpson's diversity index across productive rearrangements. In TCRdb, the immuneACCESS table is reduced to in-frame sequences with V and J assigned. These tables do not hold every clone; where another copy was compared, an unresolved V gene accounts for under half, and the others remain unexplained. The DNA was the basis for D and trimming; V, J and clone size are from that table. This sample comprises roughly 120,000 clones, over 75% of them detected only once. Of the sample, roughly 2.7% falls within the top ten clones.

Study-wide conclusions, independent of this receptor: How much clinical and demographic metadata was included differed by source and by participant, and the metadata was provided uncurated.

Ends trimmed: V by 1 base, J by 5 bases; bases unmatched to a gene: 7. As encoded in the germline V gene, CDR1 is SGHRS while CDR2 is YFSETQ. The CDR3 covers 16 residues, taking in both the cysteine and the phenylalanine. The kept DNA is CDR3 alone, 48 bases in frame from the first base. This clonotype was sampled from a man aged 50-60 years with acute or convalescent COVID-19. Here the chain combines TRBV5-1 and TRBJ2-2; TRBD2 matches 8 bases in the middle. Sequences were obtained from peripheral blood. Read as DNA, the sequence is TGCGCCAGCAGCTTGTCGACGGGAGGGCCTACCGGGGAGCTGTTTTTT. Its amino acids are CASSLSTGGPTGELFF.